These 19 T cell receptor beta chains originate from one sample sequenced in a study of T cell responses to AZD1222 COVID-19 vaccine. Assay: immunoSEQ multiplex PCR; the TCRdb copy retains only in-frame clones and omits some. The sample includes 110,000 to 150,000 clones, roughly 90% seen only once; the top ten take under 3.5%. The source material was peripheral blood, sampled on day 0 of AZD1222 vaccination. These receptors originate from an adult in good health.

This chain uses TRBV19 with TRBJ1-1; D ambiguous. V was cut by 3 bases and J by 1 base, with 6 bases left in between. Germline CDR1 reads LNHDA; CDR2 reads SQIVND (reference sequence). The CDR3 is made up of 13 amino acids. CDR3 nucleotides: TGTGCCAGTAGTATCCATAGGAACACTGAAGCTTTCTTT. Protein product: CASSIHRNTEAFF.

This chain connects TRBV7-3 to TRBJ2-1; no clear D gene. The CDR3 has 15 residues. V shed 6 bases and J shed 7 bases, with 19 bases lying between them. Per the germline V gene, CDR1 is SGHTA and CDR2 is FQGTGA. As DNA, the CDR3 is TGTGCCAGCAGGTCCGCTCTACCCCTTGGAAATGAGCAGTTCTTC. It yields the protein CASRSALPLGNEQFF.

Notes on this clone: The sample has other DNA sequences that encode this CDR3 too. This rearrangement joins TRBV18 to TRBJ1-1; D is uncertain. Trimming stripped 3 bases from V and 1 base from J, with 9 bases between. CDR1 and CDR2 from the germline V gene are KGHSH and LQKENI. The CDR3 has 14 amino acids. The CDR3 DNA reads TGTGCCAGCTCACCGAGTGCGAGGAACACTGAAGCTTTCTTT. It yields the protein CASSPSARNTEAFF. The full variable domain, in which reference TRBV18 and TRBJ1-1 provide the parts outside the CDR3, is NAGVMQNPRHLVRRRGQEARLRCSPMKGHSHVYWYRQLPEEGLKFMVYLQKENIIDESGMPKERFSAEFPKEGPSILRIQQVVRGDSAAYFCASSPSARNTEAFFGQGTRLTVV.

This chain joins TRBV7-2 and TRBJ2-3; TRBD2 matches 10 bases. Germline values: CDR1 SGHTA, CDR2 FQGNSA. The V and J ends lost 5 bases and 1 base, in that order; junction bases with no gene match: 6. The CDR3 extends over 16 amino acids. CDR3 loop: CASSQGAGGRTDTQYF. The CDR3 nucleotides are TGTGCCAGCAGCCAGGGAGCGGGAGGGCGCACAGATACGCAGTATTTT.

The chain employs TRBV18 and TRBJ1-2; D call uncertain. This CDR3 has 15 amino acids. CDR1 and CDR2 from the germline V gene are KGHSH and LQKENI. Trimming removed 2 bases at V and 0 bases at J, with 10 bases between. The CDR3 DNA is TGTGCCAGCTCACCAAGGACGGACTCTAACTATGGCTACACCTTC. Protein sequence: CASSPRTDSNYGYTF.

This clone has a handful of counts. The rearrangement links TRBV5-5 to TRBJ2-5; D is undetermined. Germline CDR1 is SGHKS and CDR2 is YYEKEE (reference sequence). Trimming removed 6 bases from V and 1 base from J, with 13 bases in between. CDR3 size: 14 residues. The CDR3: CASTRQSLQETQYF. CDR3 nucleotide sequence: TGTGCCAGCACCCGCCAGTCACTCCAAGAGACCCAGTACTTC. Filled out from reference TRBV5-5 and TRBJ2-5, the complete variable domain reads DAGVTQSPTHLIKTRGQQVTLRCSPISGHKSVSWYQQVLGQGPQFIFQYYEKEERGRGNFPDRFSARQFPNYSSELNVNALLLGDSALYLCASTRQSLQETQYFGPGTRLLVL.

The rearrangement joins TRBV19 to TRBJ2-2; TRBD2 matches 7 bases. The CDR3 consists of 17 residues. Germline V gene data show CDR1 as LNHDA and CDR2 as SQIVND (reference sequence). J lost 2 bases, V lost 5 bases, and 11 bases had no gene match. The DNA for the CDR3 is TGTGCCAGTAGTCCATGGATCCTAGCGGAAAACACCGGGGAGCTGTTTTTT. It yields the protein CASSPWILAENTGELFF.

This chain uses TRBV5-6 with TRBJ2-5; the D is unclear. In germline, CDR1 is SGHDT, CDR2 YYEEEE. The CDR3 covers 16 residues. Deletions cut 0 bases from V and 0 bases from J, with 12 bases between. Written as DNA, the CDR3 is TGTGCCAGCAGCTTGGCCGTAAATTCCCACCAAGAGACCCAGTACTTC. Encoded protein: CASSLAVNSHQETQYF.

The chain employs TRBV5-1 and TRBJ2-3; D may be TRBD2 (7 bases). CDR1 is SGHRS, CDR2 YFSETQ, per germline. The V and J ends lost 4 bases and 6 bases respectively, with 15 bases between them. This CDR3 spans 14 amino acids. The DNA of the CDR3 is TGCGCCAGCAGCATAGGGGGGGTCTCGGATACGCAGTATTTT. Translation gives CASSIGGVSDTQYF.

The CDR3 DNA follows: TGTGCCAGCAGTTTGAAGGAGGATTTGAACACTGAAGCTTTCTTT. It specifies CASSLKEDLNTEAFF. This chain uses TRBV27 with TRBJ1-1; D is uncertain. V lost 3 bases to trimming and J lost 0 bases, with 11 bases between them. The CDR3 totals 15 residues. The V gene's germline CDR1 is MNHEY and CDR2 SMNVEV (reference sequence).

The chain uses TRBV4-1 and TRBJ2-1; TRBD2 agrees at 14 bases. The CDR3 spans 20 residues. Germline V lookup: CDR1 MGHRA, CDR2 YSYEKL. V trimming: 0 bases; J trimming: 11 bases; junction bases outside the gene matches: 18. CDR3 DNA sequence: TGCGCCAGCAGCCAAGATAATAATATCGGGACTAGCGGGAGAGGACTAAAGCAGTTCTTC. Protein sequence: CASSQDNNIGTSGRGLKQFF.

J is TRBJ2-2 and V is TRBV18, with D perhaps TRBD1 (6 bases). Looked up from germline, CDR1 is KGHSH and CDR2 is LQKENI. V lost 3 bases and J 0 bases, leaving 35 bases between the germline ends. The CDR3 totals 24 residues. CDR3 DNA: TGTGCCAGCTCACCCCACTCCCATATACAGGGTCGTGTGATCCCACGGACGAACACCGGGGAGCTGTTTTTT. This sequence encodes CASSPHSHIQGRVIPRTNTGELFF.

This sequence joins TRBV6-4 and TRBJ2-3; tentative D call: TRBD2 (5 bases). The CDR3 loop spans 16 amino acids. The germline CDR1 and CDR2 sequences are MRHNA and SNTAGT. Trimming shortened V by 4 bases and J by 6 bases, and 20 bases separated the two germline ends. In DNA form, the CDR3 reads TGTGCCAGCAGTGTTAGTGGGAGTTCCCCTTGGGATACGCAGTATTTT. Encoded protein: CASSVSGSSPWDTQYF.

This chain connects TRBV7-9 to TRBJ1-2, with D tentatively TRBD1 (5 bases). Trimming shortened V by 6 bases and J by 3 bases, and 11 bases separated the two germline ends. Germline V gives CDR1 SEHNR, CDR2 FQNEAQ (reference sequence). The CDR3 is 13 amino acids. The CDR3 loop reads CASRLGGDYGYTF. CDR3 DNA sequence: TGTGCCAGCAGGCTAGGAGGGGACTATGGCTACACCTTC. Supplemented by reference TRBV7-9 and TRBJ1-2, the full variable domain reads DTGVSQNPRHKITKRGQNVTFRCDPISEHNRLYWYRQTLGQGPEFLTYFQNEAQLEKSRLLSDRFSAERPKGSFSTLEIQRTEQGDSAMYLCASRLGGDYGYTFGSGTRLTVV.

A single count supports this clone. The CDR3 is CSVDVDSTDTQYF. The CDR3 coding sequence is TGCAGCGTTGATGTGGATAGCACAGATACGCAGTATTTT. The chain has TRBV29-1 and TRBJ2-3; D unresolved. Germline V gene lookup returns CDR1 SQVTM and CDR2 ANQGSEA. The CDR3 runs 13 residues. Trimming took off 3 bases at V and 0 bases at J, with 7 bases between the two ends.

In this sample, this clone turned up once. The rearrangement joins TRBV7-6 to TRBJ2-7; 14 bases are a match to TRBD2. The CDR3 has 20 amino acids. V lost 5 bases, J lost 0 bases, and 15 bases stayed unmatched. Germline CDR1 reads SGHVS; CDR2 reads FNYEAQ. The chain's CDR3 is CASSPHRGQGLAGDSYEQYF. CDR3 in DNA: TGTGCCAGCAGCCCGCACAGGGGGCAGGGACTAGCGGGAGACTCCTACGAGCAGTACTTC.

The chain recombines TRBV10-2 with TRBJ1-1; 7 bases agree with TRBD1. CDR3 length: 14 residues. After removal of 3 bases from V and 0 bases from J, the junction contained 1 base not matched to a gene. Germline CDR1 reads WSHSY; CDR2 reads SAAADI. The CDR3 DNA reads TGCGCCAGCAGTGACAGGGGGATGAACACTGAAGCTTTCTTT. This codes for CASSDRGMNTEAFF.

This clone appeared a few times. The chain joins TRBV5-1 to TRBJ2-3, with 7 positions matching TRBD2. CDR1 is SGHRS and CDR2 is YFSETQ in the germline V gene. This CDR3 is built from 15 residues. With V trimmed by 5 bases and J by 2 bases, 8 bases remained unmatched. CDR3 region: CASRGLRGTTDTQYF. The CDR3 DNA reads TGCGCCAGCAGGGGTTTGCGGGGGACCACAGATACGCAGTATTTT.

A single count supports this clone. The J gene is TRBJ1-2, the V gene TRBV24-1; no reliable D call. CDR3 length equals 13 residues. Germline CDR1 and CDR2: KGHDR and SFDVKD. Between the trimmed V and J ends, which lost 7 bases and 2 bases, there was a span of 10 bases. The chain's CDR3 is CATSANDNYGYTF. The CDR3 DNA is TGTGCCACCAGCGCGAACGACAACTATGGCTACACCTTC.